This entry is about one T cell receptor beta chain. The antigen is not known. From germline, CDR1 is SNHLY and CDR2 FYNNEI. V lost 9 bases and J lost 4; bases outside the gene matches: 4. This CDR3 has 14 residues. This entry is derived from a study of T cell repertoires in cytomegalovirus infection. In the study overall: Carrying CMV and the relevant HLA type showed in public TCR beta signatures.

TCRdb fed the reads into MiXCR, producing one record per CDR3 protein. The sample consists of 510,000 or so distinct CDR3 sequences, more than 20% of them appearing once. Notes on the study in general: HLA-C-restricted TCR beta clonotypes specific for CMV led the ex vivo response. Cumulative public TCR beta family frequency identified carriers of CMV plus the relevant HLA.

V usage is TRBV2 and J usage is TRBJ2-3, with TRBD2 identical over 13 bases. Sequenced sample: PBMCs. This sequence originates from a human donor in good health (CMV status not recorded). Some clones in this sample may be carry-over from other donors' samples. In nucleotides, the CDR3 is TGTGCCAGTTTCACTAGCGGGAGGGCAGATACGCAGTATTTT. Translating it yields CASFTSGRADTQYF.